A selection of T cell receptor beta chains follows, all from one sample in a study of blood T cell repertoires in COVID-19. Method: immunoSEQ multiplex PCR; TCRdb's copy keeps in-frame clones and lacks some. Of over 150,000 clones listed, 65% to 85% are singletons. Input material: peripheral blood. These receptors all come from a man between 65 and 85 years old with active or convalescent COVID-19. Both conserved end residues are trimmed from each CDR3. A D gene is named only where the DNA matches it firmly.

v_call | d_call | cdr3_aa
TRBV7-9 | TRBD1 | ASSGQGGMNTEAF
TRBV28 | TRBD1 | ASSPAGTGTNEQF
TRBV6-9 | NA | ASSYHRPNVCGYT
TRBV6-5 | TRBD2 | ASSRGLVGETQY
TRBV20-1 | NA | SATELAGVADTQY
TRBV24-1 | NA | ATSDRGWTGELF
TRBV9 | TRBD2 | ASSVGLAGGNEQF
TRBV2 | TRBD1 | ASSGATGAGELF
TRBV19 | TRBD1 | ASSRGFRQGNNYGYT
TRBV5-1 | TRBD1 | ASSLTGYSNQPQH
TRBV7-8 | NA | ASSFLWGATNEKLF
TRBV2 | TRBD1 | ASRGDSTNEKLF
TRBV4-1 | TRBD1 | ASSGYPGQGQDTQY
TRBV27 | TRBD1 | ASRRGGQGNQPQH
TRBV6-5 | TRBD2 | ASSSFMGGEQY
TRBV7-8 | NA | ASSRREDYEQY
TRBV6-1 | NA | ASSELRGTEAF
TRBV2 | NA | ASCRDNLSNQPQH
TRBV28 | TRBD1 | ASSSLPRTGGTREQY
TRBV5-1 | NA | ASSFGNNYGYT
TRBV2 | NA | AGGAALGSYEQY
TRBV9 | NA | ASSVTVQTETQY
TRBV5-1 | NA | ASSFHGGTEAF
TRBV5-5 | NA | ASSLAVGDYGYT
TRBV4-1 | TRBD1 | ASSQPGTGKPEAF
TRBV4-3 | NA | ASSVQFGDTEAF
TRBV10-3 | TRBD1 | AIRVRQGDTEAF
TRBV5-1 | TRBD2 | ASSRTSGPYSGANVLT
TRBV30 | NA | AWSVGTSPYNEQF
TRBV5-4 | TRBD1 | ASSLAGTANTEAF
TRBV7-2 | TRBD1 | ASSFSRGEKLF
TRBV7-9 | NA | ASSIPQGTAIENIQY
TRBV24-1 | TRBD2 | ATSDARLAPDTQY
TRBV19 | NA | ASSIDWSGYGYT
TRBV4-3 | NA | ASSPEGHEQY
TRBV11-2 | TRBD1 | ASSPGGGTGINEQF
TRBV5-1 | TRBD2 | ASSLAGTSGVGYEQY
TRBV29-1 | NA | SVHSSGANVLT
TRBV28 | TRBD1 | ASTLRDRESYGYT
TRBV5-5 | TRBD1 | ASSSLTGGAYTEAF
TRBV5-1 | NA | ASSLTAAGELF
TRBV11-2 | TRBD2 | ASSGLAHTDTQY
TRBV5-4 | TRBD1 | ANRDIVRDSLSNQPQH
TRBV27 | TRBD2 | ASSSLADASGANVLT